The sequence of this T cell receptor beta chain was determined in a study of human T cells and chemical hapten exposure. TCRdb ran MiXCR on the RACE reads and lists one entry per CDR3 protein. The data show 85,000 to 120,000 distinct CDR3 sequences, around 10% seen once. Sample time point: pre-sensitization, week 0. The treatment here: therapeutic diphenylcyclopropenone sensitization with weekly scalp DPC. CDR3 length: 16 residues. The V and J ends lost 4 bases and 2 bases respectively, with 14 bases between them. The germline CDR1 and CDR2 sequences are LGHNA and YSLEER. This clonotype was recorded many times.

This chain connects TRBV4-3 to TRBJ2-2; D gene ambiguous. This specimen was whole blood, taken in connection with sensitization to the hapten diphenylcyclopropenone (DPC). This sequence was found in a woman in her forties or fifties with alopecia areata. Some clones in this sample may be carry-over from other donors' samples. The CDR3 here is CASSLSRQFNTGELFF. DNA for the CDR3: TGCGCCAGCAGCCTAAGTCGCCAGTTTAACACCGGGGAGCTGTTTTTT.